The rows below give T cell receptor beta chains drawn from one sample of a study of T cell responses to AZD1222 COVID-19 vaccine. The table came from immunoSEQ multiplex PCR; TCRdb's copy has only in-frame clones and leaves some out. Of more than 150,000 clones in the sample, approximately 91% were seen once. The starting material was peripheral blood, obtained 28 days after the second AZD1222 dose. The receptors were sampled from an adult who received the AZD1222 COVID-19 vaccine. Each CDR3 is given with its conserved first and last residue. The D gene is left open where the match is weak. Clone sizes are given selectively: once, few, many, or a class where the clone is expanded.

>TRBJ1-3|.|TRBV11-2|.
TGTGCCAGCAGCTTACGTGGTCAGTTTGGAAACACCATATATTTT
CASSLRGQFGNTIYF
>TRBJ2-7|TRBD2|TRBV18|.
TGTGCCAGCTTCTCCTTGACTAGCCTTAATTCCGGGGAGCAGTACTTC
CASFSLTSLNSGEQYF
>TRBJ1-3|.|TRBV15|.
TGTGCCACCAGCAGAGACCCGGGACTTACTGGAAACACCATATATTTT
CATSRDPGLTGNTIYF
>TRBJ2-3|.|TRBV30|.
TGTGCCTCCGGGTCTATGAGCACAGATACGCAGTATTTT
CASGSMSTDTQYF
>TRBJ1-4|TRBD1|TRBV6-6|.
TGTGCCAGCAGCACCGGGACAGGAGGGGAAAAACTGTTTTTT
CASSTGTGGEKLFF
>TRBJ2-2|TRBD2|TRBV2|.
TGTGCCAGCATCGGACTAGCGGGAGGGTCCGGGGAGCTGTTTTTT
CASIGLAGGSGELFF
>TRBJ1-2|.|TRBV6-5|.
TGTGCCAGCAGTTACTCGAGGCAGCAAGGGCTCTATGGCTACACCTTC
CASSYSRQQGLYGYTF
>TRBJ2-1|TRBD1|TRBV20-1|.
TGCAGTGCTAGTGGACAGGGCAATGAGCAGTTCTTC
CSASGQGNEQFF
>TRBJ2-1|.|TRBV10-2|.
TGCGCCAGCAGTGACCCATTTACGGGATTCGCCTTAAACTCGTCCGATGAGCAGTTCTTC
CASSDPFTGFALNSSDEQFF
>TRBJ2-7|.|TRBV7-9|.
TGTGCCAGCAGCTTCGACAGCTATACCTACGAGCAGTACTTC
CASSFDSYTYEQYF
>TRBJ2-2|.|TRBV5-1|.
TGCGCCACCCGGTTGATCGGGGGGCTGAACACCGGGGAGCTGTTTTTT
CATRLIGGLNTGELFF
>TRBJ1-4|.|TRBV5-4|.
TGTGCCTTTCTGCGGGGGCCTAATGAAAAACTGTTTTTT
CAFLRGPNEKLFF
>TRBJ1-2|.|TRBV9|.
TGTGCCAGCAGCGAGGGGGGGCTTGGGTATGGCTACACCTTC
CASSEGGLGYGYTF
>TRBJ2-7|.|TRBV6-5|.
TGTGCCATCATGGAGGTTTACGAGCAGTACTTC
CAIMEVYEQYF
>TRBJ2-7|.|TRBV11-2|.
TGTGCCAGCAGCTTATCCGGGGTAGCCTACGAGCAGTACTTC
CASSLSGVAYEQYF
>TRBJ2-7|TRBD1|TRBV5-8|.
TGTGCCAGCAGGGAAGGGACAGGGGGCGCCTACGAGCAGTACTTC
CASREGTGGAYEQYF
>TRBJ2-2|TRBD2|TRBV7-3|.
TGTGCCAGCAGCATCCTACCGGGACTAGTGACCGGGGAGCTGTTTTTT
CASSILPGLVTGELFF
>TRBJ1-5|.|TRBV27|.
TGTGCCAGCACCTATACAGGGAATGTCCAGCCCCAGCATTTT
CASTYTGNVQPQHF
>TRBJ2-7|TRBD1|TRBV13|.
TGTGCCAGCAGCTTAGGGGGACAGGGAGCAGCCGAGCAGTACTTC
CASSLGGQGAAEQYF
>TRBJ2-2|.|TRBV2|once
TGTGCCAGCAGGGCAGGGAGAAACACCGGGGAGCTGTTTTTT
CASRAGRNTGELFF
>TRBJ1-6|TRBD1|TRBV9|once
TGTGCCAGCAGCGTGAAATACCGGGACAGGAGGTTGGCACCCCTCCACTTT
CASSVKYRDRRLAPLHF
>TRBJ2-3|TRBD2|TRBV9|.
TGTGCCAGCAGCGCCGGTTCAGCGGGAGGCCGGGGAGATACGCAGTATTTT
CASSAGSAGGRGDTQYF
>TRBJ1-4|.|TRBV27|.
TGTGCCAGCAGTTTATACCCGGGAAATAATGAAAAACTGTTTTTT
CASSLYPGNNEKLFF
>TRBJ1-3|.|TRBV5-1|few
TGCGCCAGCAGCTTCGCCCGGCTCTTAATCAACACCATATATTTT
CASSFARLLINTIYF
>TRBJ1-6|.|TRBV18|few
TGTGCCAGCTCACCAATTGCGGGTGGATTTTCACCCCTCCACTTT
CASSPIAGGFSPLHF
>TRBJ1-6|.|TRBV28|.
TGTGCCAGCACCAGGTATAATTCACCCCTCCACTTT
CASTRYNSPLHF
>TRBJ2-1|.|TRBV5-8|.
TGTGCCAGCAGCATAAGAAGGGCAGGGGAGCGGGCCTACAATGAGCAGTTCTTC
CASSIRRAGERAYNEQFF
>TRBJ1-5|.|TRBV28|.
TGTGCCAGCAGCCTACTCGAGGAGCCCCAGCATTTT
CASSLLEEPQHF
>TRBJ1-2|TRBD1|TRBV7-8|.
TGTGCCAGCAGCTTCGACAGGGGAAGTAACACCTTC
CASSFDRGSNTF
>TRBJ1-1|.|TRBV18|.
TGTGCCAGCTCTCGCTCGGCGAACACTGAAGCTTTCTTT
CASSRSANTEAFF
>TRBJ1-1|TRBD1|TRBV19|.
TGTGCCAGTAGTAGTGCCGGGACAGGGTTCAGCACTGAAGCTTTCTTT
CASSSAGTGFSTEAFF
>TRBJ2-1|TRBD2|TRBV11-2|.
TGTGCCAGCAGCATCCTAGCGGGAGGGCGGGATGAGCAGTTCTTC
CASSILAGGRDEQFF
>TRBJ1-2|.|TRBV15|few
TGTGCCACCAATGGGCAGGCTGACTCTGGCTACACCTTC
CATNGQADSGYTF
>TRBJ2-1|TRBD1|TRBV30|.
TGTGCCTGGGGTAGGGACAGTCGAGTCTCCTACAATGAGCAGTTCTTC
CAWGRDSRVSYNEQFF
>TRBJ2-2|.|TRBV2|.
TGTGCCAGTACCTTTCCCCTCAGCGCTCCGAACACCGGGGAGCTGTTTTTT
CASTFPLSAPNTGELFF
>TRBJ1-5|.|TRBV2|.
TGTGCCAGCAGGACAACCAATCAGCCCCAGCATTTT
CASRTTNQPQHF
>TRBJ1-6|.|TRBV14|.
TGTGCCAGCAGCCAAGAGGGGTTTTCACCCCTCCACTTT
CASSQEGFSPLHF
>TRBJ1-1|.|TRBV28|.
TGTGCCAGCACCTCCCAGGGATATTCTCGTGAAGCTTTCTTT
CASTSQGYSREAFF
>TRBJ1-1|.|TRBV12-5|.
TGTGCTAGTGGCCAAGAGATCAGGAACACTGAAGCTTTCTTT
CASGQEIRNTEAFF
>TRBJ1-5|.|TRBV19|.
TGTGCCAGTAGTAGGGACATTCAGCCCCAGCATTTT
CASSRDIQPQHF
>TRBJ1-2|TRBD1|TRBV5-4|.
TGTGCCAGCAGCTTGCGGGGACAGGGTTTGTATGGCTACACCTTC
CASSLRGQGLYGYTF